A single TCR beta chain is shown here with its context. What it binds is unknown. The data derive from a study of radiotherapy plus CTLA-4 blockade in lung cancer. This table comes from immunoSEQ multiplex PCR, and its TCRdb copy is limited to in-frame clones, with some not included. The profile shows some 60,000 clones, roughly four fifths of them singletons. Findings and limits, study-wide: Expansion of tumor-derived TCR clones was observed in blood after radiotherapy plus ipilimumab.

Germline-derived CDR1 and CDR2 are SGHNT and YYREEE (reference sequence). The CDR3 contains 15 residues. Trimming removed 3 bases from V and 2 bases from J, with 15 bases in between. The clonotype was recovered from a human donor with non-small cell lung cancer who had a complete response to radiotherapy plus ipilimumab. Sequenced material: peripheral blood, taken from a patient treated with radiotherapy plus ipilimumab. The chain employs TRBV5-4 and TRBJ2-7; perhaps TRBD1 as D (5 bases). The DNA of the CDR3 is TGTGCCAGCAGCTGGGCCGACAGAGAAACCTACGAGCAGTACTTC. This sequence encodes CASSWADRETYEQYF.